This T cell receptor beta chain came from a study of cytomegalovirus exposure and HLA in healthy donors. A remark on this clone: Its matching antigen is unknown.

Trimming cost V 5 bases and J 3 bases, with 14 bases left between them. CDR3 length equals 14 residues. From germline, CDR1 is MNHEY and CDR2 SMNVEV (reference sequence). Study conclusions and caveats: A later analysis linked a missense DCLRE1C variant to TCR beta V- and J-gene trimming.

60 Vbeta and 13 Jbeta primers were used in PCR. Method: immunoSEQ multiplex PCR; TCRdb's copy keeps in-frame clones and lacks some. The sample lists 150,000 to 200,000 clones; roughly nine tenths were seen once. The gene calls are TRBV27 and TRBJ2-7, with D possibly matching TRBD1 (6 bases). This sequence was found in a girl under two years old in good health and CMV-seronegative. The material sequenced was PBMCs. CDR3 in amino acids: CASSDRDKDYEQYF. The CDR3 nucleotides read TGTGCCAGCAGTGACCGGGACAAGGACTACGAGCAGTACTTC.